These T cell receptor beta chains were read from a single sample in a study of blood T cell repertoires in COVID-19. The table came from immunoSEQ multiplex PCR; TCRdb's copy has only in-frame clones and leaves some out. The sample contains around 200,000 clones, 83% of which appear only once. What was sequenced was peripheral blood. The receptors shown here come from a woman aged 25 to 45 with COVID-19, enrolled during active disease. Both conserved end residues are part of each CDR3. D genes are given only for firm matches. Clone size is stated in some rows and not others, as once, few, many or a class when expanded.

once,TRBJ2-5,NA,TRBV18,TGTGCCAGCTCACCATCGCGACAAGAGACCCAGTACTTC,CASSPSRQETQYF
NA,TRBJ2-7,TRBD2,TRBV19,TGTGCCAGTAGCCTAGCGGGGGGATCTCTAATGGAGCAGTACTTC,CASSLAGGSLMEQYF
NA,TRBJ2-3,NA,TRBV5-1,TGCGCCAGCAGCTTTGGCAGTTCTTATGGCACAGATACGCAGTATTTT,CASSFGSSYGTDTQYF
NA,TRBJ2-5,TRBD1,TRBV18,TGTGCCAGCTCACCACGGGACAGCGGAGAGACCCAGTACTTC,CASSPRDSGETQYF
NA,TRBJ2-1,NA,TRBV6-5,TGTGCCACCACAACTAGGCTTTGGGAGCAGTTCTTC,CATTTRLWEQFF
NA,TRBJ2-5,TRBD2,TRBV14,TGTGCCAGCAGCCAAGCTCCTAGCGGGAGGGCCCAGTACTTC,CASSQAPSGRAQYF
NA,TRBJ1-4,TRBD1,TRBV3-1/TRBV3-2,TGTGCCAGCAGCCAAGGGACAGGGACTAATGAAAAACTGTTTTTT,CASSQGTGTNEKLFF
NA,TRBJ1-2,NA,TRBV4-3,TGCGCCAGCAGCCAAGAGGCAGTCACCTATGGCTACACCTTC,CASSQEAVTYGYTF
few,TRBJ1-2,TRBD1,TRBV3-1/TRBV3-2,TGTGCCAGCAGCCAAGACCCAGCAGGGGGCTATGGCTACACCTTC,CASSQDPAGGYGYTF
NA,TRBJ1-3,NA,TRBV5-1,TGCGCCAGCAGGTATTCCCAGGGGCCTGGAAACACCATATATTTT,CASRYSQGPGNTIYF
NA,TRBJ2-7,NA,TRBV10-2,TGCGCCAGCAGGGACTTTGGGACCTACGAGCAGTACTTC,CASRDFGTYEQYF
once,TRBJ2-7,NA,TRBV11-3,TGTGCCAGCAGCTTCCCGGACAGTAGCGAGCAGTACTTC,CASSFPDSSEQYF
few,TRBJ2-3,TRBD2,TRBV11-2,TGTGCCAGCAGCCCCGTATCGGGGGGAGGGCCTATTTATACGCAGTATTTT,CASSPVSGGGPIYTQYF
NA,TRBJ2-1,TRBD2,TRBV7-3,TGTGCCAGCAGCCCCCTAGCGGGGGGGCCTCGGAATGAGCAGTTCTTC,CASSPLAGGPRNEQFF
NA,TRBJ2-5,TRBD2,TRBV9,TGTGCCAGCATACCGCCCATCGCGGGGGGATCGCAAGAGACCCAGTACTTC,CASIPPIAGGSQETQYF
NA,TRBJ2-1,NA,TRBV27,TGTGCCAGCAGTATAACAGGGCCCGACTACAATGAGCAGTTCTTC,CASSITGPDYNEQFF
NA,TRBJ1-1,NA,TRBV2,TGTGCCAGCAGACAGTTCCTCACTGAAGCTTTCTTT,CASRQFLTEAFF
NA,TRBJ2-7,NA,TRBV18,TGTGCCAGCTCCCTGGGGGCAGGGAGCGAGCAGTACTTC,CASSLGAGSEQYF
once,TRBJ1-2,TRBD1,TRBV5-1,TGCGCCAGCAGCGGGACAGGGGGCATCTATGGCTACACCTTC,CASSGTGGIYGYTF
NA,TRBJ2-5,NA,TRBV7-7,TGTGCCAGCAGCCCCAAAGGTGGCAGGGGGGAAGAGACCCAGTACTTC,CASSPKGGRGEETQYF
NA,TRBJ2-3,TRBD2,TRBV5-6,TGTGCCAGCAGCTTGTCGGTGACTAGCGGGGAGGGGGATACGCAGTATTTT,CASSLSVTSGEGDTQYF
NA,TRBJ1-5,TRBD1,TRBV19,TGTGCCAGTACCAAGGGGACAGGGGGTTTTAATCAGCCCCAGCATTTT,CASTKGTGGFNQPQHF
NA,TRBJ2-7,TRBD1,TRBV2,TGTGCCAGCAGTTACGAATTTGGGACAGGGTATCGCGAGCAGTACTTC,CASSYEFGTGYREQYF
NA,TRBJ2-7,TRBD1,TRBV9,TGTGCCAGCAGCCCAGGACAGGGGGCAATCTCCTACGAGCAGTACTTC,CASSPGQGAISYEQYF
NA,TRBJ2-5,TRBD2,TRBV4-1,TGCGCCAGCAGCTCTCGAGCGGGGGGAGGCGAGACCCAGTACTTC,CASSSRAGGGETQYF
NA,TRBJ2-2,NA,TRBV9,TGTGCCAGCAGCGTAGCCGCGGGGCCCGGGGAGCTGTTTTTT,CASSVAAGPGELFF
NA,TRBJ2-4,TRBD2,TRBV11-3,TGTGCCAGCAGTTCCCGGGCCCGGGGGGACATTCAGTACTTC,CASSSRARGDIQYF
few,TRBJ1-2,NA,TRBV9,TGTGCCAGCAGCGAACAGGGAGGGGTTGGTAAGTGCAGCTATGGCTACACCTTC,CASSEQGGVGKCSYGYTF
NA,TRBJ1-1,NA,TRBV5-5,TGTGCCAGCAGCTTGGAAGGGAGGACTGAAGCTTTCTTT,CASSLEGRTEAFF
NA,TRBJ2-1,TRBD2,TRBV14,TGTGCCAGCAGCCAACTCCTAGCGGGGGGGCGGAATGAGCAGTTCTTC,CASSQLLAGGRNEQFF
NA,TRBJ1-6,TRBD1,TRBV18,TGTGCCAGCTCATCTGACAGGGGCGGTTCACCCCTCCACTTT,CASSSDRGGSPLHF
NA,TRBJ2-7,TRBD2,TRBV5-1,TGCGCCAGCAGCTTGGATTCCGGCGGGAGCTCTTACGAGCAGTACTTC,CASSLDSGGSSYEQYF
NA,TRBJ2-1,NA,TRBV7-2,TGTGCCAGCAGCGCACAACTAGTACCTGAGCAGTTCTTC,CASSAQLVPEQFF
NA,TRBJ2-2,TRBD1,TRBV9,TGTGCCAGCAGCGTACCTACGGACAGGGGCAACACCGGGGAGCTGTTTTTT,CASSVPTDRGNTGELFF
NA,TRBJ2-7,TRBD2,TRBV9,TGTGCCAGCAGCGAGGGACTAGCGGGCTACGAGCAGTACTTC,CASSEGLAGYEQYF
NA,TRBJ2-7,TRBD2,TRBV7-9,TGTGCCAGCAGGAAAGCGGGAGAGCGCTACGAGCAGTACTTC,CASRKAGERYEQYF
NA,TRBJ2-7,NA,TRBV2,TGTGCCAGCAATTCAGTCAGGGCCACCTACGAGCAGTACTTC,CASNSVRATYEQYF
NA,TRBJ1-1,NA,TRBV3-1/TRBV3-2,TGTGCCAGCAGCCAAGATAGGGGGAACACTGAAGCTTTCTTT,CASSQDRGNTEAFF
NA,TRBJ2-3,NA,TRBV9,TGTGCCAGCAGCCCCTCGGGTTCTAGCACAGATACGCAGTATTTT,CASSPSGSSTDTQYF
NA,TRBJ2-3,NA,TRBV9,TGTGCCAGCAGCGTGTCAGATTTAGATACGCAGTATTTT,CASSVSDLDTQYF
NA,TRBJ2-5,NA,TRBV3-1/TRBV3-2,TGTGCCAGCAGCCAAGATCCTACCTTCGCCCAGTACTTC,CASSQDPTFAQYF
NA,TRBJ2-5,NA,TRBV7-2,TGTGCCAGCAGCTTAAACGGGGGCCAAGAGACCCAGTACTTC,CASSLNGGQETQYF
once,TRBJ1-5,TRBD1,TRBV18,TGTGCCAGCTCACAGGGGGCTCAGCCCCAGCATTTT,CASSQGAQPQHF
NA,TRBJ2-1,TRBD2,TRBV9,TGTGCCAGCAGCGTATTTCCCCGTCCGGGAGGGCCCGATGAGCAGTTCTTC,CASSVFPRPGGPDEQFF
NA,TRBJ1-6,NA,TRBV19,TGTGCCAGTAGTATATCGTACAGGGCTTCACCCCTCCACTTT,CASSISYRASPLHF
few,TRBJ1-1,TRBD1,TRBV6-5,TGTGCCAGCAGTCCTGGGACAGGCTACACTGAAGCTTTCTTT,CASSPGTGYTEAFF
NA,TRBJ2-2,TRBD2,TRBV15,TGTGCCACCAGCATTCCCCGGACTAGCGACACCGGGGAGCTGTTTTTT,CATSIPRTSDTGELFF
NA,TRBJ2-3,TRBD2,TRBV7-3,TGTGCCAGCAGCTCCTCTAGACTAGCGGGGAATACGCAGTATTTT,CASSSSRLAGNTQYF
NA,TRBJ2-2,NA,TRBV7-9,TGTGCCAGCAGCTCCCGGCGGCTTCCAAACACCGGGGAGCTGTTTTTT,CASSSRRLPNTGELFF